The present T cell receptor (beta chain) was sequenced within a study of blood T cell repertoires in COVID-19. Study details: Samples taken during acute and convalescent COVID-19 were collected in the United States, Italy and Spain.

Data came from immunoSEQ multiplex PCR; TCRdb stores just in-frame clones and leaves some out. Among some 200,000 clones listed, roughly 85% were seen once. Germline values: CDR1 MNHEY, CDR2 SVGAGI. Trimming left V 5 bases short and J 5 bases short, with 18 bases between. The CDR3 extends over 15 amino acids. This receptor was identified in a woman aged 40-49 years with acute COVID-19. The chain recombines TRBV6-5 with TRBJ1-1, with D perhaps TRBD1 (5 bases). The sequenced sample consisted of PBMCs or T cells enriched from blood (not recorded which). The CDR3: CASSIQGALWTEAFF. CDR3 nucleotides: TGTGCCAGCAGTATCCAAGGGGCTTTGTGGACTGAAGCTTTCTTT.